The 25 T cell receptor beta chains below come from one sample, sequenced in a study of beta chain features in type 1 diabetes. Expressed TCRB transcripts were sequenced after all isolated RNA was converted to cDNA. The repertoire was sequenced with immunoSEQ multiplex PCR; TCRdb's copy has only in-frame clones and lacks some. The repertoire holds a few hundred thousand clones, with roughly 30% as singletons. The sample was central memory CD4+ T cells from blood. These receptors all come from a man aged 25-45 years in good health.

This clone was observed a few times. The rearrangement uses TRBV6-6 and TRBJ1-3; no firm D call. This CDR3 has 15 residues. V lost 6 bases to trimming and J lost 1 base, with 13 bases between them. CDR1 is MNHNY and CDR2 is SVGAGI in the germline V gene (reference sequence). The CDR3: CASSRGETSGNTIYF. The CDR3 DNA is TGTGCCAGCAGCCGTGGGGAGACATCTGGAAACACCATATATTTT.

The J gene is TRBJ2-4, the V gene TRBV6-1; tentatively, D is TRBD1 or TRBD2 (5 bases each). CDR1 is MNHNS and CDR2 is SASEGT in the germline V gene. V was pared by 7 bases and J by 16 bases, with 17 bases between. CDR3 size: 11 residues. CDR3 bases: TGTGCCAGCATCGGACCGGGGCCCCTTTACTTC. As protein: CASIGPGPLYF.

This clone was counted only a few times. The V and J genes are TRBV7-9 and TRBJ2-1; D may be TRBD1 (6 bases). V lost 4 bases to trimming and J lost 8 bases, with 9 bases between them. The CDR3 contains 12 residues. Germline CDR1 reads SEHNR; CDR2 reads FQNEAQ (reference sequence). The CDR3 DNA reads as TGTGCCAGCAGCTCACAGGGCTATGAGCAGTTCTTC. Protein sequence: CASSSQGYEQFF. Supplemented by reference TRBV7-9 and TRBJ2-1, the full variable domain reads DTGVSQNPRHKITKRGQNVTFRCDPISEHNRLYWYRQTLGQGPEFLTYFQNEAQLEKSRLLSDRFSAERPKGSFSTLEIQRTEQGDSAMYLCASSSQGYEQFFGPGTRLTVL.

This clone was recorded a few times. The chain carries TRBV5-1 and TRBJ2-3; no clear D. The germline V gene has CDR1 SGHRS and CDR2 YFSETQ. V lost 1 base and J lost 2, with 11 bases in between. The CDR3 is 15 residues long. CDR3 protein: CASSLTQFATDTQYF. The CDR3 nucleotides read TGCGCCAGCAGCTTGACGCAGTTCGCCACAGATACGCAGTATTTT.

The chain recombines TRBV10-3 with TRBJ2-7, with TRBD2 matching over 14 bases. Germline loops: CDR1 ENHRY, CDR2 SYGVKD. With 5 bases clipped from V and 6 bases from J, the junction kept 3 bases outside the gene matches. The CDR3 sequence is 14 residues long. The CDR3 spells CAISPTSGRGEQYF. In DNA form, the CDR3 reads TGTGCCATCAGTCCGACTAGCGGGAGGGGCGAGCAGTACTTC.

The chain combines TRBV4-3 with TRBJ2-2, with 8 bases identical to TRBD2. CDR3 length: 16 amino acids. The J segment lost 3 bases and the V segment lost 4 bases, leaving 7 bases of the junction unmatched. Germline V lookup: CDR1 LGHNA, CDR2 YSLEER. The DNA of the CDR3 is TGCGCCAGCAGCCTGCAGCGGGAGATTTACACCGGGGAGCTGTTTTTT. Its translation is CASSLQREIYTGELFF.

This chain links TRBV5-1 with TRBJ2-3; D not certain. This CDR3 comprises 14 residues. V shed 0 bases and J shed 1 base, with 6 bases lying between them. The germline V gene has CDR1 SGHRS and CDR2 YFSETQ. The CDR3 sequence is CASSLVLGTDTQYF. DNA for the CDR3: TGCGCCAGCAGCTTGGTGTTGGGCACAGATACGCAGTATTTT.

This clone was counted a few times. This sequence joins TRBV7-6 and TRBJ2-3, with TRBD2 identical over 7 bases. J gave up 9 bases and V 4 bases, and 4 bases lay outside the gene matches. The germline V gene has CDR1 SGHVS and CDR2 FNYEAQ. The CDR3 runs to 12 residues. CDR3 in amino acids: CASSSGGGTQYF. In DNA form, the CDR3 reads TGTGCCAGCAGCTCGGGAGGAGGGACGCAGTATTTT.

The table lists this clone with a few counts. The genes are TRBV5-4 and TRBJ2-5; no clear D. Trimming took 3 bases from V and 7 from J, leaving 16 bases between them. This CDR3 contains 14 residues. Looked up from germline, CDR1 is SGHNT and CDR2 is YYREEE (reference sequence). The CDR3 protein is CASSSSGAEGTQYF. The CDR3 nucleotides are TGTGCCAGCAGCTCTTCTGGAGCCGAAGGGACCCAGTACTTC. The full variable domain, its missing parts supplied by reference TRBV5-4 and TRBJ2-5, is ETGVTQSPTHLIKTRGQQVTLRCSSQSGHNTVSWYQQALGQGPQFIFQYYREEENGRGNFPPRFSGLQFPNYSSELNVNALELDDSALYLCASSSSGAEGTQYFGPGTRLLVL.

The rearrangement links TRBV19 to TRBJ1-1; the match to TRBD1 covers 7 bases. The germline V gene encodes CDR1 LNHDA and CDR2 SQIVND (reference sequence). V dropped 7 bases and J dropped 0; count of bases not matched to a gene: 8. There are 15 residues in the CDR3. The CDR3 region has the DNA TGTGCCAGTATCCCGACAGGGCTCATGAACACTGAAGCTTTCTTT. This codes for CASIPTGLMNTEAFF.

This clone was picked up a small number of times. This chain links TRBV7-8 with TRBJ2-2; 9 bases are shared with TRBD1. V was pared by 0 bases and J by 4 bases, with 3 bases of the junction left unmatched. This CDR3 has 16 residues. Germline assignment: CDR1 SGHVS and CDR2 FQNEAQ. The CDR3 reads CASSLAGTGFTGELFF. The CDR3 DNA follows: TGTGCCAGCAGCTTAGCCGGGACAGGGTTCACCGGGGAGCTGTTTTTT.

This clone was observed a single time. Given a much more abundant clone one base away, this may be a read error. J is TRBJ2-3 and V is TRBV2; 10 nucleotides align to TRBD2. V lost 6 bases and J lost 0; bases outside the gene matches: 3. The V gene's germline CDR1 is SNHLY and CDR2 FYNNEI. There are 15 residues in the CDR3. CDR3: CASSLLAGSTDTQYF. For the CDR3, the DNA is TGTGCCAGCAGCCTACTAGCGGGGAGCACAGATACGCAGTATTTT.

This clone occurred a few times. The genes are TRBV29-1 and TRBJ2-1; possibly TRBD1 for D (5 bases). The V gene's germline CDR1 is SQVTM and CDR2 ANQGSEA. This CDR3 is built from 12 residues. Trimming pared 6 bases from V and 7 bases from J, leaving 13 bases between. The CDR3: CSVGRVTNEQFF. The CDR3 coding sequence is TGCAGCGTGGGCAGGGTTACAAATGAGCAGTTCTTC.

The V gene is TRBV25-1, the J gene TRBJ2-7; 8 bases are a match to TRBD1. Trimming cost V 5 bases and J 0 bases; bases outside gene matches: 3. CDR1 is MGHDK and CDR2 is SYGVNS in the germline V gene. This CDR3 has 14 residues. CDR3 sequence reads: CASSQGALSYEQYF. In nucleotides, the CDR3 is TGTGCCAGCAGTCAGGGGGCCCTCTCCTACGAGCAGTACTTC.

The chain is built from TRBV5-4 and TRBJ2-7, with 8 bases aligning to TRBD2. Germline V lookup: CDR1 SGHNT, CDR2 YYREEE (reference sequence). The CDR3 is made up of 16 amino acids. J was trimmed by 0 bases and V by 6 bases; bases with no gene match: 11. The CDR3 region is CASTSGGASGSYEQYF. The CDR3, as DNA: TGTGCCAGCACCTCGGGGGGGGCTAGCGGCTCCTACGAGCAGTACTTC.

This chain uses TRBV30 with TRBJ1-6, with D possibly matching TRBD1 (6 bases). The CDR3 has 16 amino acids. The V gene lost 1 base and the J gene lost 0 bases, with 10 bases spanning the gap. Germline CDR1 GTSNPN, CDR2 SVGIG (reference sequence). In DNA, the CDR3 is TGTGCCTGGAGTGCAAAAGGGGGCTCCTATAATTCACCCCTCCACTTT. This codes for CAWSAKGGSYNSPLHF.

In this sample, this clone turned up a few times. CDR3 sequence (DNA): TGTGCCAGCTCACCCACGCGGAGCGGGGGGAGCTACGAGCAGTACTTC. The encoded protein is CASSPTRSGGSYEQYF. V and J are TRBV18 and TRBJ2-7; 9 bases match TRBD2. This CDR3 contains 16 residues. The V and J ends lost 3 bases and 3 bases, in that order; junction bases with no gene match: 9. Germline V gives CDR1 KGHSH, CDR2 LQKENI.

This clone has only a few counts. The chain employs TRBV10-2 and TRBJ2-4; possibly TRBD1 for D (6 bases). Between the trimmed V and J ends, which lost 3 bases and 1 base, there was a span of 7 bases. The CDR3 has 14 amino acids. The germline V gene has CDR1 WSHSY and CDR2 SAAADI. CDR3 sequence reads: CASSDQGAKNIQYF. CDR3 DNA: TGCGCCAGCAGTGACCAGGGGGCCAAAAACATTCAGTACTTC.

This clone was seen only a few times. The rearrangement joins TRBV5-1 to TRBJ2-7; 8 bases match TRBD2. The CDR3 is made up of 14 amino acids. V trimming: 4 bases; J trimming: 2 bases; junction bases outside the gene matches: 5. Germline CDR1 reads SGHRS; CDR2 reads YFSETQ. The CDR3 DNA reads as TGCGCCAGCAGCCCCGGGGGGGGCGCCTACGAGCAGTACTTC. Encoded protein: CASSPGGGAYEQYF.

CDR3 loop: CASSPGQGAQYF. In nucleotides, the CDR3 is TGTGCCAGCAGCCCGGGACAGGGGGCGCAGTATTTT. The chain has TRBV2 and TRBJ2-3; TRBD1 matches 11 bases. This CDR3 is built from 12 residues. With V trimmed by 6 bases and J by 10 bases, 3 bases remained unmatched. Germline-derived CDR1 and CDR2 are SNHLY and FYNNEI.

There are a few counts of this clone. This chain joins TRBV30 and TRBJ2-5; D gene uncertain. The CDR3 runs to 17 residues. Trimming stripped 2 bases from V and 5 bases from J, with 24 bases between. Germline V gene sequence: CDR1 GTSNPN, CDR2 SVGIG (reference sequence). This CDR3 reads CAWSPLRISRTEETQYF. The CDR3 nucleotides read TGTGCCTGGAGTCCACTCAGGATAAGTAGAACGGAGGAGACCCAGTACTTC. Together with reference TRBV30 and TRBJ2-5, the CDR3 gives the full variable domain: SQTIHQWPATLVQPVGSPLSLECTVEGTSNPNLYWYRQAAGRGLQLLFYSVGIGQISSEVPQNLSASRPQDRQFILSSKKLLLSDSGFYLCAWSPLRISRTEETQYFGPGTRLLVL.

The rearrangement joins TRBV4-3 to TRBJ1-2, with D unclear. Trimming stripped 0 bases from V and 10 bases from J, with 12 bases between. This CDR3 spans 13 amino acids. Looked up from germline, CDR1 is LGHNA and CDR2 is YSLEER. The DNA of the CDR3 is TGCGCCAGCAGCCAAGATCCTAGGGCGGACTACACCTTC. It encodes CASSQDPRADYTF.

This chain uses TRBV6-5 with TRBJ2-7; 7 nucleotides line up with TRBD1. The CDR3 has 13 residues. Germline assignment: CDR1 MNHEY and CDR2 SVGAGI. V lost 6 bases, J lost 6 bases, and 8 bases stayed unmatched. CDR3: CASSSQTGTEQYF. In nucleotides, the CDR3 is TGTGCCAGCAGCTCCCAGACAGGGACCGAGCAGTACTTC.

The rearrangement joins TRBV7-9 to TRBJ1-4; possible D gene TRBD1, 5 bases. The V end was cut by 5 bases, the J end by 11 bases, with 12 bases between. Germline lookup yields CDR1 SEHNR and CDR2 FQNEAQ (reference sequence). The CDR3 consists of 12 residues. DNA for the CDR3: TGTGCCAGCAGCCCCGATAGGGGTAAACTGTTTTTT. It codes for CASSPDRGKLFF.

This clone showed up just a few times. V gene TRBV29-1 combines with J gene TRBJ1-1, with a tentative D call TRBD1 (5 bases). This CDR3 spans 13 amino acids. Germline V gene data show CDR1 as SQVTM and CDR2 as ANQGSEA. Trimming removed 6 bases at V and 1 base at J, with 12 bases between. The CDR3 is CSVSMTANTEAFF. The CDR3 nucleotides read TGCAGCGTCTCCATGACAGCGAACACTGAAGCTTTCTTT.